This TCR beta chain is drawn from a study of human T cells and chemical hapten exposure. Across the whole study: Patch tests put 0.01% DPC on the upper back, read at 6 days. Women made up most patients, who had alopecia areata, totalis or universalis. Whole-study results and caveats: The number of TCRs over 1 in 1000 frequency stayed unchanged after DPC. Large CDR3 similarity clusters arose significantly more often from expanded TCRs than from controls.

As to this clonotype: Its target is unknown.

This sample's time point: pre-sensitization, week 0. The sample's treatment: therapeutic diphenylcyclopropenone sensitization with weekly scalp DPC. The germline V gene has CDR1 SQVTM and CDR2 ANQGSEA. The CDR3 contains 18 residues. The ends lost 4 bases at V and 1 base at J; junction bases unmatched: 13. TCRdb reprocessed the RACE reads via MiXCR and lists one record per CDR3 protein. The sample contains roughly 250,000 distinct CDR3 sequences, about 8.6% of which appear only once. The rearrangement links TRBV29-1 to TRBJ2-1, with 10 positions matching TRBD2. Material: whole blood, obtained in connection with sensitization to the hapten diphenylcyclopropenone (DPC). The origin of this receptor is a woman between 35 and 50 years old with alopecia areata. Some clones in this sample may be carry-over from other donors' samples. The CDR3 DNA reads TGCAGCGTTGGGGTCGGCCTAGCGGGAGTAGGGTCCTACAATGAGCAGTTCTTC. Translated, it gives CSVGVGLAGVGSYNEQFF.